These 25 T cell receptor beta chains were sequenced from one sample in a study of early T cells in non-severe SARS-CoV-2 infection. TCRdb ran MiXCR on the 5' RACE reads and lists one entry per CDR3 protein. In the table there are 35,000 to 40,000 distinct CDR3 sequences, over 4.5% of which are singletons. Sequences were obtained from whole blood. The receptor set was obtained from an adult who was a healthcare worker with PCR-confirmed SARS-CoV-2 infection or an uninfected control (not recorded which).

This clonotype was picked up many times. The V and J genes are TRBV9 and TRBJ2-7, with 7 nucleotides matching TRBD1. CDR3 size: 14 residues. Germline V gene data show CDR1 as SGDLS and CDR2 as YYNGEE. V lost 4 bases and J lost 6; bases outside the gene matches: 10. DNA of the CDR3: TGTGCCAGCAGCCCAGGATACAGGGGTCGCGAGCAGTACTTC. It yields the protein CASSPGYRGREQYF.

This clonotype was observed at least ten times. The rearrangement joins TRBV6-2 or TRBV6-3 to TRBJ1-1; D ambiguous. V was trimmed by 8 bases and J by 0 bases, leaving 7 bases between them. Germline V gene data show CDR1 as MNHEY and CDR2 as SVGEGT. This CDR3 spans 12 amino acids. The CDR3 loop is CASGQMNTEAFF. The CDR3 nucleotides read TGTGCCAGCGGTCAGATGAACACTGAAGCTTTCTTT.

This clonotype was recorded many times. The V and J genes are TRBV5-3 and TRBJ1-4; possible D gene TRBD1, 5 bases. TRBV5-3 is flagged as an ORF with uncertain function. The CDR3 length is 11 residues. In nucleotides, the CDR3 is TGTACCGACGGGGCGGAAGAAAAACTGTTTTTT. Translated, it gives CTDGAEEKLFF.

This clonotype was counted at least ten times. The rearrangement uses TRBV20-1 and TRBJ2-1, with unresolved D. CDR1 is DFQATT and CDR2 is SNEGSKA in the germline V gene (reference sequence). The V end was cut by 6 bases, the J end by 7 bases, with 7 bases between. The CDR3 runs 10 residues. The CDR3 DNA reads TGCAGTGCCATTAAAAATGAGCAGTTCTTC. It translates to CSAIKNEQFF.

This clonotype was found many times. This rearrangement joins TRBV12-3 or TRBV12-4 to TRBJ2-7; weak D call: TRBD2 (7 bases). The CDR3 runs to 15 residues. Between the trimmed V and J ends, which lost 5 bases and 6 bases, there was a span of 20 bases. CDR3 region: CASSLRAGAHGEQYF. Written as DNA, the CDR3 is TGTGCCAGCAGTCTAAGGGCGGGGGCCCATGGCGAGCAGTACTTC.

This clonotype was seen ten or more times. The chain links TRBV7-8 to TRBJ1-2; D perhaps matches TRBD1 (6 bases). V lost 4 bases to trimming and J lost 3 bases, with 15 bases between them. The CDR3 is made up of 15 amino acids. Per germline, CDR1 SGHVS and CDR2 FQNEAQ. This CDR3 reads CASSSDWGPDYGYTF. The CDR3 DNA reads as TGTGCCAGCAGCTCCGACTGGGGGCCGGACTATGGCTACACCTTC.

This clonotype was observed at least ten times. The J gene is TRBJ2-2, the V gene TRBV4-3; no definite D call. The CDR3 contains 18 residues. V lost 0 bases to trimming and J lost 0 bases, with 14 bases between them. In germline, CDR1 is LGHNA, CDR2 YSLEER. The CDR3 nucleotides read TGCGCCAGCAGCCAAGATATTAGAGCCGGCTCGAACACCGGGGAGCTGTTTTTT. This codes for CASSQDIRAGSNTGELFF.

V gene TRBV28 combines with J gene TRBJ2-7, with TRBD1 matching 9 bases. The CDR3 extends over 15 amino acids. Germline V CDR1 and CDR2: MDHEN, SYDVKM. V trimming: 2 bases; J trimming: 5 bases; junction bases outside the gene matches: 7. In nucleotides, the CDR3 is TGTGCCAGCAGTTTAACCGGGACAGGGTACCACGAGCAGTACTTC. It yields the protein CASSLTGTGYHEQYF.

In this sample, this clonotype turned up many times. The chain has TRBV20-1 and TRBJ1-1; D uncertain. V shed 0 bases and J shed 1 base, with 9 bases lying between them. Germline V gene data show CDR1 as DFQATT and CDR2 as SNEGSKA (reference sequence). The CDR3 spans 14 residues. DNA of the CDR3: TGCAGTGCTAGAGAGGGCAGCCAGAACACTGAAGCTTTCTTT. It translates to CSAREGSQNTEAFF.

This clonotype was found many times. This chain links TRBV7-9 with TRBJ2-7; D is perhaps TRBD2 (5 bases). The CDR3 extends over 15 amino acids. Per the germline V gene, CDR1 is SEHNR and CDR2 is FQNEAQ (reference sequence). V shed 5 bases and J shed 4 bases, with 18 bases lying between them. The CDR3, as DNA: TGTGCCAGCAGCCTGGCGGGCCGCGAAACTTACGAGCAGTACTTC. Its protein is CASSLAGRETYEQYF. The entire variable domain, with the rest obtained from reference TRBV7-9 and TRBJ2-7, is as follows: DTGVSQNPRHKITKRGQNVTFRCDPISEHNRLYWYRQTLGQGPEFLTYFQNEAQLEKSRLLSDRFSAERPKGSFSTLEIQRTEQGDSAMYLCASSLAGRETYEQYFGPGTRLTVT.

This clonotype showed up many times. This chain uses TRBV2 with TRBJ1-1; D gene unclear. Trimming took off 7 bases at V and 1 base at J, with 10 bases between the two ends. This CDR3 has 13 residues. Germline CDR1 reads SNHLY; CDR2 reads FYNNEI. The CDR3 reads CASKVYPNTEAFF. Here the CDR3 DNA reads TGTGCCAGCAAGGTCTATCCGAACACTGAAGCTTTCTTT.

The table lists this clonotype with many counts. The V and J genes are TRBV20-1 and TRBJ2-5; perhaps TRBD2 as D (5 bases). V was pared by 1 base and J by 3 bases, with 15 bases between. Germline V gives CDR1 DFQATT, CDR2 SNEGSKA (reference sequence). CDR3 length: 15 amino acids. This chain's CDR3 is CSARGGRGEEETQYF. CDR3 nucleotide sequence: TGCAGTGCTAGAGGTGGACGGGGAGAGGAAGAGACCCAGTACTTC.

Turning to this clonotype: Being one base from a much bigger clone, this may be a read error. The chain is built from TRBV6-5 and TRBJ2-1; no firm D call. Germline V lookup: CDR1 MNHEY, CDR2 SVGAGI. This CDR3 is built from 13 residues. The CDR3 spells CGSSLSYWNEQFF. DNA of the CDR3: TGTGGCAGCAGTTTGTCCTATTGGAATGAGCAGTTCTTC.

This clonotype was counted ten times or more. V usage is TRBV11-3 and J usage is TRBJ1-1; the D is unclear. Trimming pared 5 bases from V and 4 bases from J, leaving 14 bases between. This CDR3 has 14 residues. Germline V lookup: CDR1 SGHNT, CDR2 YENEEA. The CDR3 DNA sequence: TGTGCCAGCAGCCCCGGACGGGGAGGCACTGAAGCTTTCTTT. Protein sequence: CASSPGRGGTEAFF.

This clonotype was detected a few times. At one end the junction does not follow the germline gene, possibly because of a read error. The V gene is TRBV7-3, the J gene TRBJ2-2; tentatively, D is TRBD2 (7 bases). The V gene's germline CDR1 is SGHTA and CDR2 FQGTGA. CDR3 length equals 16 residues. CDR3 residues: CASSLTGGPYTGELIF. DNA for the CDR3: TGTGCCAGCAGCTTAACCGGGGGGCCCTACACCGGGGAGCTGATTTTT.

A few counts support this clonotype. The chain links TRBV30 to TRBJ2-5; no clear D. V was clipped by 3 bases and J by 5 bases, with 10 bases between them. From germline, CDR1 is GTSNPN and CDR2 SVGIG (reference sequence). This CDR3 contains 12 residues. This CDR3 reads CAWSPLGETQYF. In nucleotides, the CDR3 is TGTGCCTGGAGCCCGTTAGGGGAGACCCAGTACTTC.

This clonotype was recorded at least ten times. The chain links TRBV2 to TRBJ1-2, with no clear D. The CDR3 is 16 residues long. Per the germline V gene, CDR1 is SNHLY and CDR2 is FYNNEI. V lost 2 bases and J 8 bases, leaving 21 bases between the germline ends. CDR3 nucleotides: TGTGCCAGCAGTGAACAAAGAGGGTTAGCGGTAGGCGGCTACACCTTC. As protein: CASSEQRGLAVGGYTF.

The chain carries TRBV5-1 and TRBJ2-7, with D maybe TRBD1 (5 bases). Trimming took 3 bases from V and 6 from J, leaving 16 bases between them. Germline V gene lookup returns CDR1 SGHRS and CDR2 YFSETQ. CDR3 length: 14 residues. The DNA of the CDR3 is TGCGCCAGCAGCTCTGGCACCACAGGAAGCGAGCAGTACTTC. It yields the protein CASSSGTTGSEQYF.

This clonotype was seen more than once but under ten times. A much larger clone lies a single base off, so this may be a read error. The CDR3 region is CASSLGQSRSTQYF. CDR3 bases: TGTGCCAGCAGCTTAGGACAGAGTCGGAGTACGCAGTATTTT. The chain combines TRBV7-8 with TRBJ2-3, with TRBD1 as a possible D gene (5 bases). Germline values: CDR1 SGHVS, CDR2 FQNEAQ. The CDR3 is 14 residues long. V was shortened by 1 base and J by 8 bases, with 13 bases between the two germline ends.

This clonotype occurred many times. The chain carries TRBV6-6 and TRBJ1-4; weak D call: TRBD1 (6 bases). Trimming took 5 bases from V and 7 from J, leaving 17 bases between them. In germline, CDR1 is MNHNY, CDR2 SVGAGI (reference sequence). The length of the CDR3 is 15 residues. The CDR3 DNA sequence: TGTGCCAGCAGTAACCGGGTTGGGGGCTCTGAAAAACTGTTTTTT. Translation gives CASSNRVGGSEKLFF.

Written as DNA, the CDR3 is TGTGCCAGCAGCTTAGCACAGAGCACAGATACGCAGTATTTT. Translating gives CASSLAQSTDTQYF. The chain links TRBV7-9 to TRBJ2-3, with D unclear. V lost 0 bases and J 0 bases, leaving 4 bases between the germline ends. The CDR3 spans 14 residues. CDR1 is SEHNR, CDR2 FQNEAQ, per germline (reference sequence).

This clonotype was observed at least ten times. The V gene is TRBV19, the J gene TRBJ2-7; 7 bases are a match to TRBD2. Unmatched junction bases numbered 12, after V lost 7 bases and J lost 3 bases. Per the germline V gene, CDR1 is LNHDA and CDR2 is SQIVND (reference sequence). The CDR3 extends over 15 amino acids. The CDR3, as DNA: TGTGCCAGTACCCCCCGGGGCGGGGGACTCTACGAGCAGTACTTC. Its translation is CASTPRGGGLYEQYF.

The sample holds many counts of this clonotype. The chain links TRBV28 to TRBJ2-7, with D unclear. There are 14 residues in the CDR3. Germline V lookup: CDR1 MDHEN, CDR2 SYDVKM. Trimming cost V 3 bases and J 0 bases, with 9 bases left between them. The CDR3 coding sequence is TGTGCCAGCAGTTTTGCCGGAAGCTCCTACGAGCAGTACTTC. Its protein is CASSFAGSSYEQYF. Full variable domain (rest looked up from reference TRBV28 and TRBJ2-7): DVKVTQSSRYLVKRTGEKVFLECVQDMDHENMFWYRQDPGLGLRLIYFSYDVKMKEKGDIPEGYSVSREKKERFSLILESASTNQTSMYLCASSFAGSSYEQYFGPGTRLTVT.

There are a few counts of this clonotype. V usage is TRBV7-9 and J usage is TRBJ2-2, with D maybe TRBD1 (6 bases). The CDR3 contains 13 residues. Germline V CDR1 and CDR2: SEHNR, FQNEAQ (reference sequence). CDR3 region: CVSGTKNTGELFF. The CDR3 nucleotides read TGTGTTTCCGGGACAAAGAACACCGGGGAGCTGTTTTTT.

This clonotype was seen repeatedly, ten times or more. This sequence joins TRBV15 and TRBJ2-5; 10 positions match TRBD2. Losses at the gene ends were 5 bases for V and 2 bases for J; bases not matched to a gene: 8. Germline CDR1 LNHNV, CDR2 YYDKDF (reference sequence). The CDR3 has 16 amino acids. DNA for the CDR3: TGTGCCACCAGCCCGGATAGCGGGGGGATTCAAGAGACCCAGTACTTC. This encodes CATSPDSGGIQETQYF.